The 21 T cell receptor beta chains below all came from one sample that was sequenced in a study of shared clonotypes between healthy human individuals. Clones were sequenced by immunoSEQ multiplex PCR, and TCRdb holds only the in-frame ones, with some missing. This table holds hundreds of thousands of clones, roughly 72% found once. Sequenced input: PBMCs. The receptor set was obtained from a woman aged 40 to 49 in good health. Some clones in this sample may be carry-over from other donors' samples.

The gene calls are TRBV5-6 and TRBJ1-2; TRBD1 matches at 8 bases. The CDR3 has 13 amino acids. J lost 8 bases, V lost 4 bases, and 7 bases had no gene match. The germline CDR1 and CDR2 sequences are SGHDT and YYEEEE. CDR3 region: CASSLDRAKGYTF. The DNA of the CDR3 is TGTGCCAGCAGCCTGGACAGGGCAAAGGGCTACACCTTC.

The chain has TRBV28 and TRBJ2-7, with a possible D match to TRBD1 (5 bases). CDR1 and CDR2 from the germline V gene are MDHEN and SYDVKM. The CDR3 is 14 amino acids. Trimming took off 6 bases at V and 0 bases at J, with 12 bases between the two ends. CDR3 DNA sequence: TGTGCCAGCAGCCTTAGACAGACCTCCTACGAGCAGTACTTC. Protein sequence: CASSLRQTSYEQYF.

This clone was seen once. The chain joins TRBV5-1 to TRBJ2-7; no firm D call. CDR3 length: 12 residues. The V end was cut by 0 bases, the J end by 6 bases, with 7 bases between. Germline V CDR1 and CDR2: SGHRS, YFSETQ. CDR3 region: CASSLEGGEQYF. CDR3 DNA: TGCGCCAGCAGCTTGGAGGGTGGCGAGCAGTACTTC. Looking up the rest from reference TRBV5-1 and TRBJ2-7 gives the full variable domain: KAGVTQTPRYLIKTRGQQVTLSCSPISGHRSVSWYQQTPGQGLQFLFEYFSETQRNKGNFPGRFSGRQFSNSRSEMNVSTLELGDSALYLCASSLEGGEQYFGPGTRLTVT.

This clone was recorded once. The chain recombines TRBV5-4 with TRBJ2-5, with unresolved D. From germline, CDR1 is SGHNT and CDR2 YYREEE (reference sequence). V was clipped by 1 base and J by 5 bases, with 9 bases between them. This CDR3 contains 13 residues. DNA for the CDR3: TGTGCCAGCAGCTTGTTTAGTGGGGAGACCCAGTACTTC. Translation: CASSLFSGETQYF.

This clone was counted once. The genes are TRBV2 and TRBJ2-1; 11 bases map to TRBD2. The ends lost 5 bases at V and 4 bases at J; junction bases unmatched: 13. The CDR3 runs to 18 residues. CDR1 and CDR2 from the germline V gene are SNHLY and FYNNEI. DNA for the CDR3: TGTGCCAGCAGTACCCCCCGCCCGACTAGCGGGAATTACAATGAGCAGTTCTTC. It yields the protein CASSTPRPTSGNYNEQFF.

About this clone: This may come from a read error, since a much larger clone is one base off. This sample includes further DNA sequences coding for the same CDR3. This chain uses TRBV6-6 with TRBJ1-4, with a possible D match to TRBD1 (5 bases). V was clipped by 1 base and J by 14 bases, with 14 bases between them. CDR1 and CDR2 (germline): MNHNY, SVGAGI (reference sequence). The CDR3 consists of 13 residues. In nucleotides, the CDR3 is TGTGCCAGCAGTTACTTTAGGGGTGAGAAGCTGTTTTTT. It translates to CASSYFRGEKLFF.

A word on this clone: Other DNA variants within this sample encode the same CDR3. The gene calls are TRBV6-5 and TRBJ1-1; the D is unclear. The CDR3 totals 14 residues. Germline V gives CDR1 MNHEY, CDR2 SVGAGI. Trimming removed 2 bases from V and 1 base from J, with 8 bases in between. The CDR3 loop reads CASSYRAGNTEAFF. The CDR3 DNA follows: TGTGCCAGCAGTTACAGGGCTGGGAACACTGAAGCTTTCTTT.

CDR3 coding DNA: TGTGCCAGCAGCTTAGAGGGACGGACCTACAATGAGCAGTTCTTC. This codes for CASSLEGRTYNEQFF. The gene calls are TRBV7-2 and TRBJ2-1; D is possibly TRBD1 or TRBD2 (5 bases each). This CDR3 has 15 residues. Germline-derived CDR1 and CDR2 are SGHTA and FQGNSA. The V end lost 1 base, the J end lost 2 bases, and 9 bases lay between the germline ends.

This clone was observed many times. This chain uses TRBV6-4 with TRBJ2-6; D not certain. The V gene lost 7 bases and the J gene lost 0 bases, with 7 bases spanning the gap. CDR1 is MRHNA and CDR2 is SNTAGT in the germline V gene. The CDR3 contains 14 residues. The CDR3 sequence is CASTMSSGANVLTF. Here the CDR3 DNA reads TGTGCCAGCACTATGAGCTCTGGGGCCAACGTCCTGACTTTC.

V and J are TRBV27 and TRBJ1-1; 8 bases match TRBD1. J lost 2 bases, V lost 5 bases, and 10 bases had no gene match. This CDR3 spans 16 amino acids. Per germline, CDR1 MNHEY and CDR2 SMNVEV (reference sequence). CDR3 protein: CASSPRTGWGNTEAFF. The CDR3 nucleotides read TGTGCCAGCAGTCCCAGGACAGGGTGGGGTAACACTGAAGCTTTCTTT.

This clone was seen a few times. Being one base from a much bigger clone, this may be a read error. V gene TRBV14 combines with J gene TRBJ1-1; D remains ambiguous. The CDR3 contains 15 residues. The germline CDR1 and CDR2 sequences are SGHDN and FVKESK. The CDR3 DNA follows: TGTGCCAGCAGCCGGGATTCTACGCCGAACGCTGAAGCTTTCTTT. This codes for CASSRDSTPNAEAFF.

This chain links TRBV15 with TRBJ1-4; D not certain. Germline CDR1 and CDR2: LNHNV and YYDKDF (reference sequence). V dropped 1 base and J dropped 2 bases, with 8 bases sitting between them. The length of the CDR3 is 15 residues. The CDR3 protein is CATSRAGTTNEKLFF. In nucleotides, the CDR3 is TGTGCCACCAGCAGAGCCGGCACTACTAATGAAAAACTGTTTTTT.

The rearrangement uses TRBV7-9 and TRBJ2-5; D is unresolved. The length of the CDR3 is 14 residues. V lost 3 bases and J lost 2, with 10 bases in between. CDR1 is SEHNR, CDR2 FQNEAQ, per germline (reference sequence). The DNA for the CDR3 is TGTGCCAGCAGCTTTCCTTACTTACAAGAGACCCAGTACTTC. Translating it yields CASSFPYLQETQYF.

This clone was found a few times. V and J are TRBV27 and TRBJ2-6; TRBD2 matches at 8 bases. J lost 0 bases, V lost 3 bases, and 7 bases had no gene match. The germline V gene has CDR1 MNHEY and CDR2 SMNVEV (reference sequence). There are 18 residues in the CDR3. The CDR3 is CASSFIAGQNSGANVLTF. The CDR3 DNA is TGTGCCAGCAGTTTTATAGCGGGGCAGAACTCTGGGGCCAACGTCCTGACTTTC.

The CDR3 loop reads CASSLGKGTYQETQYF. Here the CDR3 DNA reads TGTGCCAGCAGCTTAGGTAAAGGGACTTACCAAGAGACCCAGTACTTC. The V call is TRBV13, the J call TRBJ2-5; possibly TRBD2 for D (6 bases). CDR1 and CDR2 from the germline V gene are PRHDT and FYEKMQ (reference sequence). The CDR3 totals 16 residues. Trimming took 0 bases from V and 0 from J, leaving 11 bases between them.

The genes are TRBV28 and TRBJ2-5, with 7 bases aligning to TRBD2. Trimming at V came to 4 bases and at J to 6 bases, leaving 14 bases not matched to a gene. Germline V gene lookup returns CDR1 MDHEN and CDR2 SYDVKM. The CDR3 runs to 16 residues. CDR3 in amino acids: CASSWGLSPDVKTQYF. The CDR3 nucleotides are TGTGCCAGCAGTTGGGGACTATCCCCGGACGTGAAGACCCAGTACTTC.

The J gene is TRBJ1-2, the V gene TRBV28; 8 nucleotides align to TRBD1. The germline V gene encodes CDR1 MDHEN and CDR2 SYDVKM. V shed 6 bases, J shed 3 bases, and the junction held 6 bases outside the gene matches. This CDR3 comprises 14 residues. CDR3 residues: CASSRGLAYYGYTF. The CDR3 nucleotides read TGTGCCAGCAGCAGGGGGCTAGCGTACTATGGCTACACCTTC.

The V call is TRBV29-1, the J call TRBJ1-2; D is ambiguous. Germline CDR1 and CDR2: SQVTM and ANQGSEA. The CDR3 covers 11 residues. V lost 7 bases and J lost 3, with 9 bases in between. This CDR3 is CSAVGYYGYTF. The CDR3 DNA reads as TGCAGCGCCGTCGGCTACTATGGCTACACCTTC.

This clone has just a few counts. V is TRBV19 and J is TRBJ2-1; TRBD1 might be the D (6 bases). From germline, CDR1 is LNHDA and CDR2 SQIVND (reference sequence). The CDR3 has 15 amino acids. The V gene lost 1 base and the J gene lost 5 bases, with 12 bases spanning the gap. The CDR3 reads CASSIAPDSHNEQFF. CDR3 sequence (DNA): TGTGCCAGTAGTATAGCCCCGGACAGTCACAATGAGCAGTTCTTC.

Only one count was recorded for this clone. The chain links TRBV11-3 to TRBJ2-1; no firm D call. Trimming removed 1 base at V and 3 bases at J, with 7 bases between. Germline CDR1 and CDR2: SGHNT and YENEEA. The CDR3 spans 14 residues. Written as DNA, the CDR3 is TGTGCCAGCAGCTTAGCCCCCGGCTACAATGAGCAGTTCTTC. Translation gives CASSLAPGYNEQFF.

The chain has TRBV10-3 and TRBJ2-1, with 10 bases lining up with TRBD2. CDR1 is ENHRY, CDR2 SYGVKD, per germline. V trimming: 3 bases; J trimming: 9 bases; junction bases outside the gene matches: 8. The CDR3 is 15 amino acids. CDR3 nucleotide sequence: TGTGCCATCAGTGATTCAGCGGGAGGGGACTTTGAGCAGTTCTTC. Translating it yields CAISDSAGGDFEQFF.